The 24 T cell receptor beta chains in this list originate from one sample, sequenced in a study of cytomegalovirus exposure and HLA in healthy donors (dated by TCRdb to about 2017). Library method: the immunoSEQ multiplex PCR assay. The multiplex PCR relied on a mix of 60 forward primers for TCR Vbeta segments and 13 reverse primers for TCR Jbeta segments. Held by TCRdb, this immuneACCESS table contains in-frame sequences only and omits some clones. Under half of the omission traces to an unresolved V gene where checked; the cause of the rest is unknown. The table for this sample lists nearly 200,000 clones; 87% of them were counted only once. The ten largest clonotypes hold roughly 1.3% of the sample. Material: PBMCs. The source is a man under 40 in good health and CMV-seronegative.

The CDR3 sequence: CASSREGEQYF. CDR3 nucleotides: TGTGCCAGCAGTCGGGAGGGGGAGCAGTACTTC. The V gene is TRBV5-6, the J gene TRBJ2-7, with TRBD2 identical over 8 bases. This CDR3 is 11 amino acids long. Germline V gene data show CDR1 as SGHDT and CDR2 as YYEEEE. Losses at the gene ends were 5 bases for V and 7 bases for J; bases not matched to a gene: 2.

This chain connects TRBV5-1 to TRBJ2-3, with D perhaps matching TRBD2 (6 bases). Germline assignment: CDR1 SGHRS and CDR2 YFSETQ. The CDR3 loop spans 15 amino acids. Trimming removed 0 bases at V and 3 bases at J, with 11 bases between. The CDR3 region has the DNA TGCGCCAGCAGCTTGGAGGCGGGGCCTACAGATACGCAGTATTTT. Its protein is CASSLEAGPTDTQYF. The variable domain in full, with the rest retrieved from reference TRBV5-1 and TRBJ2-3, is KAGVTQTPRYLIKTRGQQVTLSCSPISGHRSVSWYQQTPGQGLQFLFEYFSETQRNKGNFPGRFSGRQFSNSRSEMNVSTLELGDSALYLCASSLEAGPTDTQYFGPGTRLTVL.

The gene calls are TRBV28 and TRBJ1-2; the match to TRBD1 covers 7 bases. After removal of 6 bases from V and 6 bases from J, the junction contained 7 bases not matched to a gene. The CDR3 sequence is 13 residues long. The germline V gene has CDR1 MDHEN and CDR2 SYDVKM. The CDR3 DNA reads TGTGCCAGCAGAAGTGGGACAGATAATGGCTACACCTTC. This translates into CASRSGTDNGYTF.

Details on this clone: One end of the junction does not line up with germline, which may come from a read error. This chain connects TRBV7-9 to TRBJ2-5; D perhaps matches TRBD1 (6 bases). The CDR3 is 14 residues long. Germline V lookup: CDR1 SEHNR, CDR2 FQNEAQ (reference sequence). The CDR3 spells CSSSSGDTQETQYF. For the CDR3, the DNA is TGTTCCAGCAGCTCAGGGGACACACAAGAGACCCAGTACTTC.

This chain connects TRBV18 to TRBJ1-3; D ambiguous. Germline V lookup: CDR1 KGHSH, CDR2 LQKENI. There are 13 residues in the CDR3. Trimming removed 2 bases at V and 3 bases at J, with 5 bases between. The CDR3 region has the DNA TGTGCCAGCTCACCAGCAGGTGGAAACACCATATATTTT. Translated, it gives CASSPAGGNTIYF.

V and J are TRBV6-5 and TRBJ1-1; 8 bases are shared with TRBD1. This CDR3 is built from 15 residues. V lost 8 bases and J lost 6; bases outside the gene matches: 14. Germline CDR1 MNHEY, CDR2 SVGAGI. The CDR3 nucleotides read TGTGCCAGCGCGAGGGACAGGTCTTTTGGTGCTGAAGCTTTCTTT. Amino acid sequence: CASARDRSFGAEAFF.

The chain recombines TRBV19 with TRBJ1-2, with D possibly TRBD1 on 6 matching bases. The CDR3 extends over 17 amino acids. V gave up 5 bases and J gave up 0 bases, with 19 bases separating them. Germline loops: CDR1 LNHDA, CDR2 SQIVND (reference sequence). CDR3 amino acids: CASSFGQLIPTNYGYTF. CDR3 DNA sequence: TGTGCCAGTAGTTTTGGACAGCTCATTCCGACTAACTATGGCTACACCTTC.

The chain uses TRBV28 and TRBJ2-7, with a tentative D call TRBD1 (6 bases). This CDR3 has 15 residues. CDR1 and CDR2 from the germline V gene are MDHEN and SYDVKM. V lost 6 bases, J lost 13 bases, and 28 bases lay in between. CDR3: CASSPHHDRFLGPYF. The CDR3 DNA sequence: TGTGCCAGCAGCCCGCATCATGACAGGTTCCTAGGTCCATACTTC.

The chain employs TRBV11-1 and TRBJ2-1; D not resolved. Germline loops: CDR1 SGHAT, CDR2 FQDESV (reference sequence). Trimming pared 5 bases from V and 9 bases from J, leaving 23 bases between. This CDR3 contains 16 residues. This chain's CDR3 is CASSRHPSTSMGEQFF. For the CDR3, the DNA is TGTGCCAGCAGCCGACACCCCTCTACCTCCATGGGTGAGCAGTTCTTC.

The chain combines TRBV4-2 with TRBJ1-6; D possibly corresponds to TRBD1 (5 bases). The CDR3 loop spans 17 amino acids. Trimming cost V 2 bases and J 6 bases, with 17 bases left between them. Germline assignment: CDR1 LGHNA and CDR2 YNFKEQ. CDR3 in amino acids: CASSQMSRQYSNSPLHF. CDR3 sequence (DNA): TGTGCCAGCAGCCAAATGTCCCGACAGTACTCTAATTCACCCCTCCACTTT.

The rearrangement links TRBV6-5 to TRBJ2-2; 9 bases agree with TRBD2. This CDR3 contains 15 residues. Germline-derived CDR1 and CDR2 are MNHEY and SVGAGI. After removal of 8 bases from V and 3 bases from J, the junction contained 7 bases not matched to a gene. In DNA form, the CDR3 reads TGTGCCAGCTTGAATAGCGGGAGTCACACCGGGGAGCTGTTTTTT. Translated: CASLNSGSHTGELFF.

The CDR3 sequence: CASSVASGSYEQYF. The CDR3 nucleotides are TGTGCCAGCAGCGTGGCTAGCGGGAGCTACGAGCAGTACTTC. V gene TRBV9 combines with J gene TRBJ2-7; 10 bases align to TRBD2. CDR1 and CDR2 from the germline V gene are SGDLS and YYNGEE. The CDR3 length is 14 residues. Unmatched junction bases numbered 2, after V lost 2 bases and J lost 3 bases.

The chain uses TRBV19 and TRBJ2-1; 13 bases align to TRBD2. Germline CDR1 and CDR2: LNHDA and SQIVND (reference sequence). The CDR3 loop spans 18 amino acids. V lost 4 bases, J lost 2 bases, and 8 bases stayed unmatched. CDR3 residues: CASSKGLAGERTYNEQFF. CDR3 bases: TGTGCCAGTAGTAAAGGACTAGCGGGAGAACGGACCTACAATGAGCAGTTCTTC.

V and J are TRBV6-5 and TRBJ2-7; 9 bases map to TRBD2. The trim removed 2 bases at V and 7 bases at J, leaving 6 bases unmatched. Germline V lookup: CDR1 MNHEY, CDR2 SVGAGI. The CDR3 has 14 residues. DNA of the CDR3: TGTGCCAGCAGTTACGGCGGGGGGGCCGGTGAGCAGTACTTC. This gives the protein CASSYGGGAGEQYF.

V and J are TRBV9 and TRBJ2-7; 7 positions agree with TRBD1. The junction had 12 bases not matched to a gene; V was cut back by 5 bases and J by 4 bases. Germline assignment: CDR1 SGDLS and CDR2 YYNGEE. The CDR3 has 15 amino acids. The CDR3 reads CASSLLPGQQYEQYF. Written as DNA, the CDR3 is TGTGCCAGCAGTTTGCTCCCGGGACAGCAATACGAGCAGTACTTC.

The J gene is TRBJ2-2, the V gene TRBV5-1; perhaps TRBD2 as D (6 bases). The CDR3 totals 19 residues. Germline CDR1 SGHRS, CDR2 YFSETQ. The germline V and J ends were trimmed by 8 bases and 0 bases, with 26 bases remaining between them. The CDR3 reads CASNPGLLKISANTGELFF. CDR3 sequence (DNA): TGCGCCAGTAACCCGGGACTCCTTAAAATAAGCGCGAACACCGGGGAGCTGTTTTTT.

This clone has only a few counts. The CDR3, as DNA: TGCGCCAGCAGCTTGCGGCGCGGGTCCTACAATGAGCAGTTCTTC. Residues: CASSLRRGSYNEQFF. The gene calls are TRBV5-1 and TRBJ2-1; TRBD2 is a possible D gene (5 bases). This CDR3 has 15 amino acids. V was clipped by 1 base and J by 1 base, with 9 bases between them. The V gene's germline CDR1 is SGHRS and CDR2 YFSETQ. Full variable domain (rest looked up from reference TRBV5-1 and TRBJ2-1): KAGVTQTPRYLIKTRGQQVTLSCSPISGHRSVSWYQQTPGQGLQFLFEYFSETQRNKGNFPGRFSGRQFSNSRSEMNVSTLELGDSALYLCASSLRRGSYNEQFFGPGTRLTVL.

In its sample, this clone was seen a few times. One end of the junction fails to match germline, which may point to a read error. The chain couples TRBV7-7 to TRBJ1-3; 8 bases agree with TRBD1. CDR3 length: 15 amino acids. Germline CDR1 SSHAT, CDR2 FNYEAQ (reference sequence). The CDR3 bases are TGTGCTAGCAGCCCAGGGGGCCTCTCTGGAAACACCATATATTTT. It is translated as CASSPGGLSGNTIYF.

The CDR3 is CASSLAKGQGGYEQYF. The CDR3, as DNA: TGTGCCAGCAGCTTAGCGAAAGGACAGGGAGGGTACGAGCAGTACTTC. V and J are TRBV7-2 and TRBJ2-7, with D possibly being TRBD1 (8 bases). The CDR3 has 16 residues. Trimming removed 0 bases at V and 4 bases at J, with 16 bases between. Germline-derived CDR1 and CDR2 are SGHTA and FQGNSA. The whole variable domain, filled in from reference TRBV7-2 and TRBJ2-7, reads GAGVSQSPSNKVTEKGKDVELRCDPISGHTALYWYRQSLGQGLEFLIYFQGNSAPDKSGLPSDRFSAERTGGSVSTLTIQRTQQEDSAVYLCASSLAKGQGGYEQYFGPGTRLTVT.

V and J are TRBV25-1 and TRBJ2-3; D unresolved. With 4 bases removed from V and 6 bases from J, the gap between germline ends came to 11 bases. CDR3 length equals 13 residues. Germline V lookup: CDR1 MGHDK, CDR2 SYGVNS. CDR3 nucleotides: TGTGCCAGCAGTGTGATTGGCGGTGATACGCAGTATTTT. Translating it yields CASSVIGGDTQYF.

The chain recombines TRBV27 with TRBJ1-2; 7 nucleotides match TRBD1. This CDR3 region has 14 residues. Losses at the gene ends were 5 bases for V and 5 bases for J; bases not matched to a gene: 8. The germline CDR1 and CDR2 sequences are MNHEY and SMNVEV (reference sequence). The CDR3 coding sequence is TGTGCCAGCAGTAATGACAGGGTTGGATATGGCTACACCTTC. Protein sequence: CASSNDRVGYGYTF.

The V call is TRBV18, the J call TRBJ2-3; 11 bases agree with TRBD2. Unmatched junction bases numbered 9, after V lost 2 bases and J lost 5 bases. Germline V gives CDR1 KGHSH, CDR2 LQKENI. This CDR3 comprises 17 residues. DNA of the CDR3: TGTGCCAGCTCACCAAAAGAACTAGCGGGAGCGGAAGATACGCAGTATTTT. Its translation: CASSPKELAGAEDTQYF.

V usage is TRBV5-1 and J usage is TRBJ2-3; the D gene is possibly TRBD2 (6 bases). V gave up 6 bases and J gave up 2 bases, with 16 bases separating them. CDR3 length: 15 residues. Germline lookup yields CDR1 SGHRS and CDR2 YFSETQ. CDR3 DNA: TGCGCCAGCAAAACGGTTAGCGGCTTCACAGATACGCAGTATTTT. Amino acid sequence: CASKTVSGFTDTQYF.

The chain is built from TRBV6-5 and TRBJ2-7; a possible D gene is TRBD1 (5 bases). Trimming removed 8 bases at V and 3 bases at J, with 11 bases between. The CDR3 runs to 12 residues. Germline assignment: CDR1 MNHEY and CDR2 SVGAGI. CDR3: CASGRVGYEQYF. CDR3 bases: TGTGCCAGCGGCAGGGTTGGCTACGAGCAGTACTTC.